These 18 T cell receptor beta chains came from one sample sequenced in a study of Ad26.COV2.S vaccination and SARS-CoV-2 variants. Noted treatment: about 20 received Ad26.COV2.S at low or high dose, single or two shots; about 5 received placebo; per-sample allocation not given. Specimens were obtained on day 63 following the first vaccine or placebo injection. The method was immunoSEQ multiplex PCR; TCRdb's version includes in-frame clones alone and lacks a portion of them. In the table there are roughly 680,000 clones, 89% of which are singletons. The sequencing used peripheral blood, collected in a trial of Ad26.COV2.S vaccine versus placebo. The receptors were gathered from a person aged 18-65 years who received the Ad26.COV2.S COVID-19 vaccine or a placebo.

This rearrangement joins TRBV5-6 to TRBJ2-5, with TRBD1 matching 8 bases. J gave up 2 bases and V 4 bases, and 10 bases lay outside the gene matches. The CDR3 runs to 16 residues. The germline gives CDR1 SGHDT, CDR2 YYEEEE. The CDR3 bases are TGTGCCAGCAGCCCCACAGGGGGAGCTCCTCAAGAGACCCAGTACTTC. Its translation: CASSPTGGAPQETQYF.

V gene TRBV5-8 combines with J gene TRBJ1-2; D gene uncertain. Germline loops: CDR1 SGHTS, CDR2 YDEGEE. This CDR3 has 15 amino acids. V was pared by 0 bases and J by 4 bases, with 13 bases between. The CDR3 DNA reads as TGTGCCAGCAGCTTGGTGCTCAACTCCCTCTATGGCTACACCTTC. This encodes CASSLVLNSLYGYTF.

This sequence joins TRBV5-4 and TRBJ2-1; a possible D gene is TRBD1 (7 bases). Germline CDR1 is SGHNT and CDR2 is YYREEE (reference sequence). Trimming took 6 bases from V and 4 from J, leaving 17 bases between them. The CDR3 length is 15 residues. The DNA of the CDR3 is TGTGCCAGCACCCCGGGAGACAGGGAGTACAATGAGCAGTTCTTC. Translation: CASTPGDREYNEQFF.

This clone showed up just once. The CDR3 is CASSPAGGNEQFF. In DNA, the CDR3 is TGTGCCAGCAGCCCCGCGGGGGGGAATGAGCAGTTCTTC. The chain carries TRBV5-5 and TRBJ2-1, with 9 bases aligning to TRBD2. This CDR3 has 13 amino acids. Germline trimming cut 4 bases from V and 7 bases from J; bases unmatched to any gene: 3. Germline CDR1 and CDR2: SGHKS and YYEKEE (reference sequence).

The V and J genes are TRBV12-3 or TRBV12-4 and TRBJ1-2; D is undetermined. V was pared by 6 bases and J by 0 bases, with 8 bases between. CDR3 length: 13 residues. The CDR3 region is CASSPVANYGYTF. The CDR3 DNA sequence: TGTGCCAGCAGCCCCGTAGCTAACTATGGCTACACCTTC.

J is TRBJ2-5 and V is TRBV5-4, with TRBD1 identical over 11 bases. The CDR3 has 16 residues. Germline V gives CDR1 SGHNT, CDR2 YYREEE (reference sequence). V lost 4 bases, J lost 5 bases, and 10 bases stayed unmatched. The CDR3 protein is CASSNPDRGRLETQYF. The DNA for the CDR3 is TGTGCCAGCAGCAATCCGGACAGGGGGCGCTTGGAGACCCAGTACTTC.

This clone has a single count. The chain uses TRBV6-4 and TRBJ1-1; D not certain. Trimming cost V 4 bases and J 0 bases, with 6 bases left between them. The CDR3 covers 13 residues. Germline values: CDR1 MRHNA, CDR2 SNTAGT. This CDR3 is CASSVRMNTEAFF. The CDR3 nucleotides are TGTGCCAGCAGTGTCCGAATGAACACTGAAGCTTTCTTT.

The CDR3 DNA is TGTGCCAGCAGCTTGGACACCGGAATCTCCTACGAGCAGTACTTC. Residues: CASSLDTGISYEQYF. The chain recombines TRBV7-2 with TRBJ2-7; weak D call: TRBD1 (5 bases). The germline CDR1 and CDR2 sequences are SGHTA and FQGNSA. CDR3 length: 15 residues. The V end was cut by 3 bases, the J end by 0 bases, with 12 bases between.

The CDR3 loop is CASTLARQPDTQYF. The CDR3 DNA sequence: TGTGCCAGCACCTTGGCGAGGCAGCCAGATACGCAGTATTTT. This chain links TRBV7-9 with TRBJ2-3; D is unresolved. The ends were cut back, 7 bases at V and 4 bases at J, with 15 bases in the middle. This CDR3 region has 14 residues. Germline V gives CDR1 SEHNR, CDR2 FQNEAQ (reference sequence).

This clone was seen once. Other DNA sequences within the sample encode an identical CDR3. The chain is built from TRBV19 and TRBJ2-7; D is possibly TRBD1 (5 bases). CDR3 length: 13 residues. The ends were cut back, 2 bases at V and 3 bases at J, with 8 bases in the middle. CDR1 is LNHDA, CDR2 SQIVND, per germline (reference sequence). Here the CDR3 reads CASSITGSYEQYF. The CDR3 coding sequence is TGTGCCAGTAGTATAACAGGCAGCTACGAGCAGTACTTC.

The chain is built from TRBV2 and TRBJ2-3, with 11 bases lining up with TRBD2. CDR1 SNHLY and CDR2 FYNNEI come from the germline V gene. V lost 3 bases, J lost 2 bases, and 13 bases stayed unmatched. This CDR3 spans 19 amino acids. CDR3: CASSEGPLILAGVTDTQYF. The CDR3 nucleotides are TGTGCCAGCAGTGAGGGTCCCCTAATACTAGCGGGAGTCACAGATACGCAGTATTTT. The whole variable domain, remainder taken from reference TRBV2 and TRBJ2-3, is EPEVTQTPSHQVTQMGQEVILRCVPISNHLYFYWYRQILGQKVEFLVSFYNNEISEKSEIFDDQFSVERPDGSNFTLKIRSTKLEDSAMYFCASSEGPLILAGVTDTQYFGPGTRLTVL.

The rearrangement uses TRBV10-3 and TRBJ2-7; D is tentatively TRBD1 or TRBD2 (5 bases each). The CDR3 totals 14 residues. V lost 0 bases to trimming and J lost 4 bases, with 10 bases between them. Germline assignment: CDR1 ENHRY and CDR2 SYGVKD. CDR3 in DNA: TGTGCCATCAGTGAGTCTCAAGAGGGGTACGAGCAGTACTTC. Residues: CAISESQEGYEQYF.

The rearrangement links TRBV23-1 to TRBJ2-5, with 8 bases aligning to TRBD1. Being an ORF, TRBV23-1 has a function that is uncertain. V lost 7 bases, J lost 5 bases, and 9 bases stayed unmatched. The CDR3 consists of 14 residues. The CDR3 here is CASNPGGARETQYF. As DNA, the CDR3 is TGCGCCAGCAACCCAGGGGGCGCGAGGGAGACCCAGTACTTC.

This chain links TRBV6-6 with TRBJ2-6, with D perhaps matching TRBD2 (5 bases). This CDR3 spans 15 amino acids. Germline assignment: CDR1 MNHNY and CDR2 SVGAGI (reference sequence). Trimming cost V 2 bases and J 4 bases, with 9 bases left between them. CDR3 sequence: CASSYVGSGANVLTF. The CDR3 DNA reads TGTGCCAGCAGTTACGTGGGGAGCGGGGCCAACGTCCTGACTTTC.

The chain couples TRBV25-1 to TRBJ1-5; D is unresolved. CDR3 size: 14 residues. Trimming took 5 bases from V and 3 from J, leaving 11 bases between them. The germline gives CDR1 MGHDK, CDR2 SYGVNS. The CDR3 protein is CASSTGINNQPQHF. The CDR3, as DNA: TGTGCCAGCAGTACCGGGATAAACAATCAGCCCCAGCATTTT.

The CDR3: CASSRSWTSGVDEQFF. The CDR3 DNA sequence: TGTGCCAGCTCACGAAGCTGGACTAGCGGGGTTGATGAGCAGTTCTTC. The V call is TRBV18, the J call TRBJ2-1, with TRBD2 identical over 12 bases. Per the germline V gene, CDR1 is KGHSH and CDR2 is LQKENI. The J segment lost 8 bases and the V segment lost 4 bases, leaving 9 bases of the junction unmatched. The CDR3 runs to 16 residues.

The V gene is TRBV3-1 (or the pseudogene TRBV3-2), the J gene TRBJ2-1; TRBD1 matches 8 bases. Per the germline V gene, CDR1 is LGHDT and CDR2 is YNNKEL (reference sequence). The CDR3 contains 15 residues. Trimming cost V 4 bases and J 4 bases; bases outside gene matches: 6. The CDR3 DNA follows: TGTGCCAGCAGCCTCCGGGACAGGAGTTACAATGAGCAGTTCTTC. It specifies CASSLRDRSYNEQFF.

Concerning this clone itself: At the DNA level, this CDR3 is encoded by other sequences in the same sample as well. The chain combines TRBV7-9 with TRBJ2-3; D unclear. The CDR3 is 15 residues long. Germline V gives CDR1 SEHNR, CDR2 FQNEAQ (reference sequence). V lost 3 bases and J lost 1, with 11 bases in between. The CDR3 DNA is TGTGCCAGCAGCTTGCGCAGTGCAGGCACAGATACGCAGTATTTT. Amino acids: CASSLRSAGTDTQYF.